Listed here are 19 T cell receptor beta chains from one sample, sequenced in a study of blood T cell repertoires in COVID-19. Measured with immunoSEQ multiplex PCR; TCRdb has only the in-frame clones, and not every one. The repertoire has about 190,000 clones, 89% of them found once; the top ten carry approximately 6.7%. The specimen was peripheral blood. The receptors were sampled from a man aged 35 to 55 with acute or convalescent COVID-19.

CDR3 protein: CAIRVTSGGSEAFF. In nucleotides, the CDR3 is TGCGCCATCCGAGTGACAAGCGGAGGCTCTGAAGCTTTCTTT. The chain uses TRBV10-2 and TRBJ1-1; D remains unclear. V was shortened by 10 bases and J by 6 bases, with 21 bases between the two germline ends. This CDR3 comprises 14 residues. Germline CDR1 WSHSY, CDR2 SAAADI.

This chain uses TRBV19 with TRBJ2-5; TRBD1 aligns across 8 bases. Germline CDR1 LNHDA, CDR2 SQIVND (reference sequence). With 0 bases clipped from V and 3 bases from J, the junction kept 3 bases outside the gene matches. CDR3 length: 15 amino acids. CDR3 in DNA: TGTGCCAGTAGTATAGATCCGGACAGGGAAGAGACCCAGTACTTC. Amino acid sequence: CASSIDPDREETQYF.

The chain is built from TRBV5-4 and TRBJ2-7, with D maybe TRBD2 (7 bases). CDR1 is SGHNT and CDR2 is YYREEE in the germline V gene (reference sequence). V was cut by 2 bases and J by 5 bases, with 14 bases left in between. CDR3 size: 14 residues. The CDR3 reads CASSFGGGYHEQYF. Written as DNA, the CDR3 is TGTGCCAGCAGCTTTGGGGGGGGCTACCACGAGCAGTACTTC.

The genes are TRBV27 and TRBJ1-6; no definite D call. The CDR3 sequence is 15 residues long. Germline CDR1 MNHEY, CDR2 SMNVEV (reference sequence). Trimming cost V 5 bases and J 4 bases, with 12 bases left between them. CDR3 nucleotides: TGTGCCAGCAGTCCGTCAGGTGGATATAATTCACCCCTCCACTTT. It translates to CASSPSGGYNSPLHF.

CDR3 amino acids: CASSPGQGETGELFF. CDR3 nucleotides: TGTGCCAGCAGCCCCGGACAGGGAGAGACCGGGGAGCTGTTTTTT. The chain links TRBV7-9 to TRBJ2-2, with 8 bases fitting TRBD1. J was trimmed by 5 bases and V by 5 bases; bases with no gene match: 7. This CDR3 is built from 15 residues. In germline, CDR1 is SEHNR, CDR2 FQNEAQ (reference sequence).

CDR3 sequence reads: CASSLVARGTEAFF. As DNA, the CDR3 is TGTGCCAGCAGCTTGGTCGCCAGGGGCACTGAAGCTTTCTTT. The rearrangement links TRBV5-6 to TRBJ1-1; D is perhaps TRBD1 (6 bases). Germline V gives CDR1 SGHDT, CDR2 YYEEEE. The CDR3 runs 14 residues. The V end lost 0 bases, the J end lost 4 bases, and 10 bases lay between the germline ends.

This chain joins TRBV12-5 and TRBJ1-1; D is possibly TRBD1 (6 bases). Germline assignment: CDR1 LGHNT and CDR2 FRNRAP. The CDR3 length is 16 residues. Trimming left V 5 bases short and J 1 base short, with 17 bases between. The CDR3 DNA sequence: TGTGCTAGTGGTCAAACAGGGACCCGGTGGAACACTGAAGCTTTCTTT. Its protein product is CASGQTGTRWNTEAFF.

V gene TRBV6-5 combines with J gene TRBJ2-1, with 11 bases that match TRBD2. Germline V CDR1 and CDR2: MNHEY, SVGAGI. The CDR3 length is 16 residues. V lost 0 bases, J lost 7 bases, and 5 bases stayed unmatched. The CDR3 bases are TGTGCCAGCAGTTACTCCCCTAGCGGGGGGCGGAATGAGCAGTTCTTC. Amino acid sequence: CASSYSPSGGRNEQFF.

This sequence joins TRBV28 and TRBJ1-3; no reliable D call. Germline CDR1 is MDHEN and CDR2 is SYDVKM. Trimming left V 2 bases short and J 4 bases short, with 9 bases between. This CDR3 region has 14 residues. This chain's CDR3 is CASSLPGGGNTIYF. Written as DNA, the CDR3 is TGTGCCAGCAGTTTACCGGGAGGCGGAAACACCATATATTTT.

J is TRBJ2-1 and V is TRBV4-2, with 12 bases matching TRBD2. The germline gives CDR1 LGHNA, CDR2 YNFKEQ. With 3 bases clipped from V and 6 bases from J, the junction kept 6 bases outside the gene matches. CDR3 size: 16 residues. As DNA, the CDR3 is TGTGCCAGCAGCCAGCCGACTAGCGGGGGAAGCAATGAGCAGTTCTTC. It is translated as CASSQPTSGGSNEQFF.

The V and J genes are TRBV29-1 and TRBJ2-3; TRBD1 matches at 7 bases. The CDR3 runs to 17 residues. V shed 4 bases, J shed 4 bases, and the junction held 17 bases outside the gene matches. Germline CDR1 SQVTM, CDR2 ANQGSEA. The CDR3 protein is CSVVGTVNHRRPDTQYF. The CDR3 DNA reads as TGCAGCGTTGTTGGGACAGTGAATCACCGCCGGCCAGATACGCAGTATTTT.

The chain uses TRBV27 and TRBJ1-2; tentatively, D is TRBD1 (5 bases). CDR3 length: 15 amino acids. Germline-derived CDR1 and CDR2 are MNHEY and SMNVEV (reference sequence). The germline V and J ends were trimmed by 6 bases and 3 bases, with 17 bases remaining between them. The CDR3 loop reads CASSQSGGEDYGYTF. CDR3 in DNA: TGTGCCAGCAGCCAAAGTGGGGGGGAGGACTATGGCTACACCTTC.

This chain uses TRBV15 with TRBJ2-2; 8 bases map to TRBD2. This CDR3 is 17 amino acids long. CDR1 and CDR2 from the germline V gene are LNHNV and YYDKDF (reference sequence). The V gene end was trimmed by 0 bases and the J gene end by 12 bases; junction bases not matched to a gene: 15. The CDR3 spells CATSRDAGGGSWSQLFF. The DNA of the CDR3 is TGTGCCACCAGCAGAGACGCGGGCGGGGGGTCCTGGTCTCAGCTGTTTTTT. The complete variable domain, with remaining parts taken from reference TRBV15 and TRBJ2-2, reads DAMVIQNPRYQVTQFGKPVTLSCSQTLNHNVMYWYQQKSSQAPKLLFHYYDKDFNNEADTPDNFQSRRPNTSFCFLDIRSPGLGDTAMYLCATSRDAGGGSWSQLFFGEGSRLTVL.

V is TRBV7-8 and J is TRBJ1-4; D unclear. Germline CDR1 reads SGHVS; CDR2 reads FQNEAQ. Trimming took off 0 bases at V and 5 bases at J, with 10 bases between the two ends. CDR3 length: 15 residues. The DNA of the CDR3 is TGTGCCAGCAGCTTAGCGAGGAGCTTGAATGAAAAACTGTTTTTT. It yields the protein CASSLARSLNEKLFF.

The V gene is TRBV5-1, the J gene TRBJ2-1; 9 bases align to TRBD2. The CDR3 covers 17 residues. Germline CDR1 and CDR2: SGHRS and YFSETQ. The V segment lost 0 bases and the J segment 6 bases; nucleotides outside the gene matches: 10. CDR3 sequence: CASSLAIARGGFNEQFF. CDR3 sequence (DNA): TGCGCCAGCAGCTTGGCTATCGCGCGGGGGGGCTTCAATGAGCAGTTCTTC.

V gene TRBV12-3 or TRBV12-4 combines with J gene TRBJ1-1; 8 bases map to TRBD1. The CDR3 is 13 amino acids. The trim removed 6 bases at V and 4 bases at J, leaving 4 bases unmatched. CDR3 in amino acids: CASRDRAGTEAFF. The CDR3 nucleotides read TGTGCCAGCAGGGACAGGGCGGGCACTGAAGCTTTCTTT.

V usage is TRBV27 and J usage is TRBJ2-3, with D hard to call. V was pared by 6 bases and J by 0 bases, with 7 bases between. Germline V gives CDR1 MNHEY, CDR2 SMNVEV (reference sequence). The CDR3 has 13 residues. CDR3 protein: CASRQISTDTQYF. The CDR3 DNA follows: TGTGCCAGCAGACAGATTAGCACAGATACGCAGTATTTT.

The V gene is TRBV18, the J gene TRBJ1-3; 7 nucleotides align to TRBD1. V lost 2 bases and J lost 0; bases outside the gene matches: 4. Germline-derived CDR1 and CDR2 are KGHSH and LQKENI. The CDR3 has 16 residues. This CDR3 reads CASSPSTGDSGNTIYF. The CDR3 DNA reads TGTGCCAGCTCACCATCTACAGGGGACTCTGGAAACACCATATATTTT.

The V gene is TRBV7-6, the J gene TRBJ2-1; 9 nucleotides agree with TRBD1. CDR1 is SGHVS and CDR2 is FNYEAQ in the germline V gene. This CDR3 has 15 amino acids. Losses at the gene ends were 5 bases for V and 3 bases for J; bases not matched to a gene: 5. As DNA, the CDR3 is TGTGCCAGCAGCCCTCCGGGACAGGGCTACAATGAGCAGTTCTTC. This translates into CASSPPGQGYNEQFF.